These 18 T cell receptor beta chains were sequenced from one sample in a study of T-cell reconstitution after alpha-beta-depleted transplantation in children. TCRbeta library construction was performed incorporating unique molecular identifiers. TCRdb reprocessed the PCR reads via MiXCR and lists one record per CDR3 protein. Among approximately 650,000 distinct CDR3 sequences listed, less than 15% were seen once. The sequences come from PBMCs, collected before TCRalphabeta/CD19-depleted stem cell transplant. The receptors derive from a girl aged 2 to 10 with congenital amegakaryocytic thrombocytopenia, due to receive a stem cell transplant.

Ten or more counts support this clonotype. The gene calls are TRBV12-3 or TRBV12-4 and TRBJ2-1, with D tentatively TRBD2 (5 bases). The CDR3 has 14 residues. V lost 3 bases and J lost 9, with 15 bases in between. The CDR3 region has the DNA TGTGCCAGCAGTTTTTTAGGTGGTAGCGTTGAGCAGTTCTTC. Amino acids: CASSFLGGSVEQFF.

There are many counts of this clonotype. The chain uses TRBV6-2 or TRBV6-3 and TRBJ1-1; 10 nucleotides agree with TRBD1. Germline CDR1 is MNHEY and CDR2 is SVGEGT. The CDR3 has 13 residues. The V segment lost 6 bases and the J segment 5 bases; nucleotides outside the gene matches: 3. The CDR3 sequence is CASRGQGMTEAFF. The CDR3 nucleotides are TGTGCCAGCAGGGGACAGGGGATGACTGAAGCTTTCTTT.

This clonotype was detected a few times. The rearrangement uses TRBV12-3 or TRBV12-4 and TRBJ2-5; D not certain. This CDR3 has 13 residues. Trimming took 5 bases from V and 2 from J, leaving 9 bases between them. In DNA, the CDR3 is TGTGCCAGCAGTACTTATGTTCAAGAGACCCAGTACTTC. Translating it yields CASSTYVQETQYF.

This clonotype occurred many times. The chain combines TRBV20-1 with TRBJ1-2; 7 bases match TRBD1. Germline-derived CDR1 and CDR2 are DFQATT and SNEGSKA (reference sequence). The CDR3 extends over 13 amino acids. J gave up 0 bases and V 6 bases, and 4 bases lay outside the gene matches. The chain's CDR3 is CSALDRSNYGYTF. The CDR3 coding sequence is TGCAGTGCCTTGGACAGGTCTAACTATGGCTACACCTTC.

A note on this clonotype: This may be a read error: a much more frequent sequence differs by one nucleotide. The chain links TRBV5-1 to TRBJ2-1, with unresolved D. From germline, CDR1 is SGHRS and CDR2 YFSETQ. The CDR3 is made up of 16 amino acids. CDR3 residues: CASSLRSAAFYNEQLF. The CDR3 DNA sequence: TGCGCCAGCAGCTTACGATCCGCCGCCTTCTACAATGAGCAGCTCTTC.

As to this clonotype: The junction and the germline gene differ at one end; a read error may be behind it. The genes are TRBV5-1 and TRBJ2-7, with D unresolved. The CDR3 runs to 13 residues. In germline, CDR1 is SGHRS, CDR2 YFSETQ. DNA for the CDR3: TGCGCCAGCAGCTTGGGGGGATCCTCCGAGCAGTACTTC. This gives the protein CASSLGGSSEQYF.

The chain recombines TRBV2 with TRBJ2-1; D unresolved. The CDR3 length is 16 residues. The V and J ends lost 2 bases and 8 bases respectively, with 19 bases between them. Germline V gives CDR1 SNHLY, CDR2 FYNNEI. DNA of the CDR3: TGTGCCAGCAGTGAAAAGTGGGATCATGCCTCCGATGAGCAGTTCTTC. Encoded protein: CASSEKWDHASDEQFF. The full variable domain, with the rest looked up from reference TRBV2 and TRBJ2-1, is EPEVTQTPSHQVTQMGQEVILRCVPISNHLYFYWYRQILGQKVEFLVSFYNNEISEKSEIFDDQFSVERPDGSNFTLKIRSTKLEDSAMYFCASSEKWDHASDEQFFGPGTRLTVL.

This clonotype was counted ten times or more. This chain uses TRBV12-3 or TRBV12-4 with TRBJ2-3; D ambiguous. Trimming pared 10 bases from V and 2 bases from J, leaving 1 base between. The CDR3 runs 9 residues. CDR3 sequence reads: CATTDTQYF. For the CDR3, the DNA is TGTGCCACCACAGATACGCAGTATTTT.

This clonotype was observed at least ten times. The V and J genes are TRBV5-1 and TRBJ2-4; no definite D call. Germline V gene data show CDR1 as SGHRS and CDR2 as YFSETQ. V gave up 6 bases and J gave up 3 bases, with 19 bases separating them. The CDR3 loop spans 16 amino acids. The CDR3, as DNA: TGCGCCAGCACTCGGACCCCAGAAGGAATCAAAAACATTCAGTACTTC. It translates to CASTRTPEGIKNIQYF.

This clonotype appeared many times. This sequence joins TRBV7-9 and TRBJ2-3; the match to TRBD2 covers 10 bases. Losses at the gene ends were 5 bases for V and 5 bases for J; bases not matched to a gene: 7. This CDR3 comprises 15 residues. Germline CDR1 and CDR2: SEHNR and FQNEAQ (reference sequence). The CDR3 bases are TGTGCCAGCAGCCCTCCGGGACTAGCGATAGATACGCAGTATTTT. Translated: CASSPPGLAIDTQYF. Complete variable domain (other parts from reference TRBV7-9 and TRBJ2-3): DTGVSQNPRHKITKRGQNVTFRCDPISEHNRLYWYRQTLGQGPEFLTYFQNEAQLEKSRLLSDRFSAERPKGSFSTLEIQRTEQGDSAMYLCASSPPGLAIDTQYFGPGTRLTVL.

This clonotype was detected many times. The V and J genes are TRBV6-5 and TRBJ2-1; a weak D match, TRBD1 (5 bases). Deletions cut 7 bases from V and 8 bases from J, with 9 bases between. The CDR3 spans 11 residues. Germline V gene data show CDR1 as MNHEY and CDR2 as SVGAGI. In DNA, the CDR3 is TGTGCCAGCAACCAAGGGGATGAGCAGTTCTTC. It codes for CASNQGDEQFF.

This clonotype has a count of ten or more. V is TRBV27 and J is TRBJ2-7; no clear D. CDR1 and CDR2 from the germline V gene are MNHEY and SMNVEV (reference sequence). V dropped 5 bases and J dropped 5 bases, with 1 base sitting between them. The CDR3 spans 9 residues. The CDR3 loop reads CASSNEQYF. The CDR3, as DNA: TGTGCCAGCAGTAACGAGCAGTACTTC.

In this sample, this clonotype turned up many times. The chain links TRBV15 to TRBJ2-3; tentatively, D is TRBD2 (6 bases). The CDR3 is 13 amino acids. V was clipped by 3 bases and J by 5 bases, with 9 bases between them. CDR1 and CDR2 (germline): LNHNV, YYDKDF (reference sequence). This CDR3 is CATSSVSGDTQYF. CDR3 in DNA: TGTGCCACCAGCAGTGTTAGCGGAGATACGCAGTATTTT.

This clonotype was counted between two and nine times. The J gene is TRBJ1-1, the V gene TRBV10-3, with a weak D call TRBD1 (6 bases). In germline, CDR1 is ENHRY, CDR2 SYGVKD. CDR3 size: 16 residues. Trimming left V 0 bases short and J 0 bases short, with 11 bases between. CDR3 bases: TGTGCCATCAGTGAGTCGTCGAAGGGGGTGAACACTGAAGCTTTCTTT. Its translation is CAISESSKGVNTEAFF.

V and J are TRBV3-1 and TRBJ1-2; 10 bases align to TRBD1. Germline V gene sequence: CDR1 LGHDT, CDR2 YNNKEL (reference sequence). Trimming at V came to 0 bases and at J to 2 bases, leaving 3 bases not matched to a gene. The CDR3 length is 16 residues. The CDR3 bases are TGTGCCAGCAGCCAAGACGGGACAGGGGCCAACTATGGCTACACCTTC. Residues: CASSQDGTGANYGYTF.

The table lists this clonotype with many counts. The genes are TRBV29-1 and TRBJ1-2; D unclear. CDR3 length equals 9 residues. The germline V gene encodes CDR1 SQVTM and CDR2 ANQGSEA. The V end lost 5 bases, the J end lost 6 bases, and 4 bases lay between the germline ends. The CDR3 DNA reads TGCAGCGTTCGGGATGGCTACACCTTC. Translated: CSVRDGYTF.

The V and J genes are TRBV7-8 and TRBJ1-4, with unresolved D. This CDR3 contains 13 residues. The V end was cut by 1 base, the J end by 6 bases, with 6 bases between. Germline V lookup: CDR1 SGHVS, CDR2 FQNEAQ. The CDR3 nucleotides read TGTGCCAGCAGCTTAGATGGGGATGAAAAACTGTTTTTT. This codes for CASSLDGDEKLFF.

This clonotype was found a few times. CDR3 sequence: CASSERTSGRIGTDTQYF. The CDR3, as DNA: TGTGCCAGCAGCGAGCGGACTAGCGGGAGAATCGGCACAGATACGCAGTATTTT. The chain is built from TRBV7-8 and TRBJ2-3, with 13 positions matching TRBD2. The CDR3 is made up of 18 amino acids. CDR1 and CDR2 (germline): SGHVS, FQNEAQ. The trim removed 5 bases at V and 1 base at J, leaving 9 bases unmatched.